The next 32 T cell receptor beta chains were all read from a single sample in a study of blood T cell repertoires in COVID-19 (dated by TCRdb to the early 2020s). The library was prepared using the immunoSEQ multiplex PCR assay. TCRdb limited this immuneACCESS table to in-frame rearrangements with V and J called. A share of clones is missing; checked studies link under half to unresolved V genes, and the rest is unexplained. The table for this sample lists roughly 230,000 clones; about 88% of them were counted only once. The top ten hold roughly 5% of the sample. Input material: peripheral blood. The receptor set was obtained from a woman aged 35 to 49 who had recovered from COVID-19.

CDR3 DNA: TGCGCCAGCAGTGCTAGGTACGAGCAGTACTTC. Protein sequence: CASSARYEQYF. The chain is built from TRBV10-2 and TRBJ2-7; D remains unclear. Germline V CDR1 and CDR2: WSHSY, SAAADI. This CDR3 comprises 11 residues. Between the trimmed V and J ends, which lost 4 bases and 4 bases, there was a span of 5 bases.

The V and J genes are TRBV5-8 and TRBJ2-3; D is ambiguous. The CDR3 spans 14 residues. The V end lost 1 base, the J end lost 1 base, and 7 bases lay between the germline ends. Germline assignment: CDR1 SGHTS and CDR2 YDEGEE. CDR3 nucleotide sequence: TGTGCCAGCAGCTTGTCGGGTGGCACAGATACGCAGTATTTT. This encodes CASSLSGGTDTQYF.

The chain couples TRBV6-1 to TRBJ1-5; no clear D. This CDR3 contains 15 residues. V was trimmed by 1 base and J by 6 bases, leaving 13 bases between them. CDR1 and CDR2 (germline): MNHNS, SASEGT. The CDR3 DNA reads as TGTGCCAGCAGTGAAGTTAATAGGCAGGCTCAGCCCCAGCATTTT. This encodes CASSEVNRQAQPQHF.

The chain uses TRBV7-9 and TRBJ2-3; 7 bases align to TRBD2. CDR3 length equals 15 residues. The junction had 4 bases not matched to a gene; V was cut back by 4 bases and J by 0 bases. Germline V CDR1 and CDR2: SEHNR, FQNEAQ (reference sequence). CDR3 residues: CASSSLAASTDTQYF. The CDR3 region has the DNA TGTGCCAGCAGCTCTCTAGCGGCTAGCACAGATACGCAGTATTTT.

The gene calls are TRBV3-1 (or the pseudogene TRBV3-2) and TRBJ1-1; D unresolved. The CDR3 totals 14 residues. The germline CDR1 and CDR2 sequences are LGHDT and YNNKEL (reference sequence). The V end was cut by 0 bases, the J end by 1 base, with 6 bases between. The CDR3 region is CASSQEGGNTEAFF. The CDR3 nucleotides are TGTGCCAGCAGCCAAGAGGGAGGGAACACTGAAGCTTTCTTT.

V usage is TRBV5-1 and J usage is TRBJ2-3; unclear D gene. The V and J ends lost 6 bases and 2 bases respectively, with 13 bases between them. Germline V gene sequence: CDR1 SGHRS, CDR2 YFSETQ. This CDR3 has 14 residues. This CDR3 is CASTYGPSTDTQYF. CDR3 sequence (DNA): TGCGCCAGCACATACGGTCCCTCCACAGATACGCAGTATTTT.

The chain is built from TRBV28 and TRBJ1-5, with D unresolved. Between the trimmed V and J ends, which lost 8 bases and 5 bases, there was a span of 10 bases. The CDR3 is made up of 12 amino acids. Germline V gene data show CDR1 as MDHEN and CDR2 as SYDVKM. The CDR3 here is CASAAVDQPQHF. CDR3 coding DNA: TGTGCCAGCGCCGCAGTTGATCAGCCCCAGCATTTT.

V and J are TRBV15 and TRBJ1-5; maybe TRBD1 (6 bases). The CDR3 consists of 19 residues. Germline CDR1 and CDR2: LNHNV and YYDKDF (reference sequence). Trimming removed 0 bases from V and 0 bases from J, with 18 bases in between. The CDR3 sequence is CATSRELLQGSYSNQPQHF. The CDR3 bases are TGTGCCACCAGCAGAGAATTACTACAGGGATCTTATAGCAATCAGCCCCAGCATTTT.

V is TRBV6-5 and J is TRBJ1-5; D might be TRBD1 (6 bases). This CDR3 has 15 residues. Trimming removed 6 bases from V and 0 bases from J, with 12 bases in between. CDR1 is MNHEY and CDR2 is SVGAGI in the germline V gene. For the CDR3, the DNA is TGTGCCAGCAGAGAGGGGGACTATAGCAATCAGCCCCAGCATTTT. Amino acid sequence: CASREGDYSNQPQHF.

The chain has TRBV7-9 and TRBJ1-2; D is undetermined. The CDR3 runs to 14 residues. Germline V gene sequence: CDR1 SEHNR, CDR2 FQNEAQ (reference sequence). V lost 4 bases to trimming and J lost 4 bases, with 13 bases between them. The CDR3 sequence is CASSSGSTRYGYTF. CDR3 DNA sequence: TGTGCCAGCAGCTCCGGGTCCACCCGCTATGGCTACACCTTC.

The chain uses TRBV3-1 (or the pseudogene TRBV3-2) and TRBJ2-2; D is unresolved. Trimming shortened V by 2 bases and J by 2 bases, and 9 bases separated the two germline ends. The CDR3 has 15 amino acids. Germline V lookup: CDR1 LGHDT, CDR2 YNNKEL (reference sequence). CDR3 nucleotides: TGTGCCAGCAGCCAATCCGAACTTAACACCGGGGAGCTGTTTTTT. Translated: CASSQSELNTGELFF.

The genes are TRBV6-5 and TRBJ2-5; D is possibly TRBD2 (7 bases). The CDR3 has 15 amino acids. Germline CDR1 reads MNHEY; CDR2 reads SVGAGI. The ends were cut back, 7 bases at V and 5 bases at J, with 20 bases in the middle. The CDR3 reads CASTQPGGRLETQYF. The CDR3 DNA is TGTGCCAGCACCCAACCCGGGGGGCGCCTGGAGACCCAGTACTTC.

The genes are TRBV27 and TRBJ2-1, with 14 bases lining up with TRBD2. V was clipped by 6 bases and J by 10 bases; unmatched bases: 5. Germline V gene lookup returns CDR1 MNHEY and CDR2 SMNVEV (reference sequence). The CDR3 is 14 residues long. CDR3 in amino acids: CASRYRTSGREQFF. DNA for the CDR3: TGTGCCAGCAGATATCGGACTAGCGGGAGGGAGCAGTTCTTC.

The gene calls are TRBV18 and TRBJ1-5, with D maybe TRBD1 (5 bases). Germline V CDR1 and CDR2: KGHSH, LQKENI. This CDR3 is 16 amino acids long. V was cut by 4 bases and J by 0 bases, with 13 bases left in between. CDR3 nucleotide sequence: TGTGCCAGCTCACGGCAGACAGAGACTAGCAATCAGCCCCAGCATTTT. The encoded protein is CASSRQTETSNQPQHF. Full variable domain (remainder filled in from reference TRBV18 and TRBJ1-5): NAGVMQNPRHLVRRRGQEARLRCSPMKGHSHVYWYRQLPEEGLKFMVYLQKENIIDESGMPKERFSAEFPKEGPSILRIQQVVRGDSAAYFCASSRQTETSNQPQHFGDGTRLSIL.

The V and J genes are TRBV7-9 and TRBJ2-3; D remains unclear. The CDR3 has 15 amino acids. Germline V gene data show CDR1 as SEHNR and CDR2 as FQNEAQ (reference sequence). V lost 5 bases, J lost 0 bases, and 12 bases lay in between. CDR3 amino acids: CASSRESSSTDTQYF. The CDR3 DNA is TGTGCCAGCAGCCGCGAGTCGAGTAGCACAGATACGCAGTATTTT.

This sequence joins TRBV12-5 and TRBJ2-3; 12 bases are a match to TRBD2. The CDR3 is 16 amino acids. Germline lookup yields CDR1 LGHNT and CDR2 FRNRAP. Germline trimming cut 0 bases from V and 8 bases from J; bases unmatched to any gene: 6. The CDR3 loop is CASGLVLAGGSSTQYF. The CDR3, as DNA: TGTGCTAGTGGTTTGGTACTAGCGGGGGGTTCCTCTACGCAGTATTTT.

This clone was recorded once. V is TRBV5-1 and J is TRBJ1-5; 9 bases are shared with TRBD1. The CDR3 runs 17 residues. Germline CDR1 reads SGHRS; CDR2 reads YFSETQ. The V gene end was trimmed by 0 bases and the J gene end by 5 bases; junction bases not matched to a gene: 9. Here the CDR3 DNA reads TGCGCCAGCAGCTTGGTTGGGACAGGGTCGCCGCATCAGCCCCAGCATTTT. Its translation is CASSLVGTGSPHQPQHF. Full variable domain (rest looked up from reference TRBV5-1 and TRBJ1-5): KAGVTQTPRYLIKTRGQQVTLSCSPISGHRSVSWYQQTPGQGLQFLFEYFSETQRNKGNFPGRFSGRQFSNSRSEMNVSTLELGDSALYLCASSLVGTGSPHQPQHFGDGTRLSIL.

The V gene is TRBV7-2, the J gene TRBJ1-1, with D hard to call. Between the trimmed V and J ends, which lost 8 bases and 5 bases, there was a span of 12 bases. Germline CDR1 and CDR2: SGHTA and FQGNSA. CDR3 length equals 12 residues. The CDR3, as DNA: TGTGCCAGCGAGAGCTCGACAACTGAAGCTTTCTTT. Its translation: CASESSTTEAFF.

This clone was detected a few times. The V call is TRBV2, the J call TRBJ1-6; D may be TRBD1 (6 bases). This CDR3 contains 11 residues. V lost 8 bases and J 15 bases, leaving 14 bases between the germline ends. CDR1 and CDR2 (germline): SNHLY, FYNNEI. The DNA of the CDR3 is TGTGCCAGCTTTAGTCTACAGGGCCTCCACTTT. Protein product: CASFSLQGLHF.

This rearrangement joins TRBV27 to TRBJ2-7; 9 bases agree with TRBD2. Trimming took 8 bases from V and 1 from J; bases not matched to a gene: 12. There are 16 residues in the CDR3. Germline-derived CDR1 and CDR2 are MNHEY and SMNVEV (reference sequence). CDR3 DNA: TGTGCCAGCCCGGGGCCTAGCGGGATTTGTTCCTACGAGCAGTACGTC. The encoded protein is CASPGPSGICSYEQYV.

The chain carries TRBV10-3 and TRBJ2-1, with 10 bases that match TRBD2. Germline CDR1 ENHRY, CDR2 SYGVKD. The CDR3 is made up of 13 amino acids. The trim removed 11 bases at V and 6 bases at J, leaving 7 bases unmatched. The CDR3 loop reads CAATSGAPNEQFF. The CDR3 DNA reads as TGTGCCGCTACTAGCGGGGCCCCCAATGAGCAGTTCTTC.

This chain uses TRBV7-2 with TRBJ1-1; a possible D gene is TRBD1 (5 bases). The CDR3 sequence is 14 residues long. The germline gives CDR1 SGHTA, CDR2 FQGNSA. With 2 bases removed from V and 4 bases from J, the gap between germline ends came to 11 bases. CDR3: CASSLRWGVTEAFF. In DNA form, the CDR3 reads TGTGCCAGCAGCTTAAGGTGGGGGGTCACTGAAGCTTTCTTT. The whole variable domain, remainder taken from reference TRBV7-2 and TRBJ1-1, is GAGVSQSPSNKVTEKGKDVELRCDPISGHTALYWYRQSLGQGLEFLIYFQGNSAPDKSGLPSDRFSAERTGGSVSTLTIQRTQQEDSAVYLCASSLRWGVTEAFFGQGTRLTVV.

The chain has TRBV6-6 and TRBJ1-2; 8 nucleotides match TRBD1. The germline gives CDR1 MNHNY, CDR2 SVGAGI (reference sequence). The CDR3 is 17 residues long. J was trimmed by 0 bases and V by 5 bases; bases with no gene match: 11. CDR3 coding DNA: TGTGCCAGCAGTCTAGCCGGGGGGACAGGTGCTAACTATGGCTACACCTTC. Protein sequence: CASSLAGGTGANYGYTF.

The chain joins TRBV10-3 to TRBJ2-5; the match to TRBD2 covers 10 bases. CDR1 and CDR2 (germline): ENHRY, SYGVKD. V trimming: 5 bases; J trimming: 4 bases; junction bases outside the gene matches: 10. This CDR3 is built from 16 residues. Here the CDR3 reads CAISTTLAGVPETQYF. The CDR3, as DNA: TGTGCCATCAGTACGACCCTAGCGGGAGTCCCAGAGACCCAGTACTTC.

In its sample, this clone was seen once. The chain couples TRBV2 to TRBJ2-2; D is ambiguous. CDR3 length equals 15 residues. Trimming stripped 7 bases from V and 0 bases from J, with 12 bases between. Germline CDR1 is SNHLY and CDR2 is FYNNEI. CDR3 DNA: TGTGCCAGCAACCAAAGACAAACGAACACCGGGGAGCTGTTTTTT. Protein: CASNQRQTNTGELFF. Combining the CDR3 with reference TRBV2 and TRBJ2-2 gives the whole variable domain EPEVTQTPSHQVTQMGQEVILRCVPISNHLYFYWYRQILGQKVEFLVSFYNNEISEKSEIFDDQFSVERPDGSNFTLKIRSTKLEDSAMYFCASNQRQTNTGELFFGEGSRLTVL.

This clone was recorded a few times. This chain uses TRBV2 with TRBJ2-6, with a tentative D call TRBD1 (6 bases). V gave up 4 bases and J gave up 3 bases, with 10 bases separating them. The CDR3 sequence is 15 residues long. Germline loops: CDR1 SNHLY, CDR2 FYNNEI. The CDR3, as DNA: TGTGCCAGCAGTGTAGGGGGAAGTGGGGCCAACGTCCTGACTTTC. Protein: CASSVGGSGANVLTF.

This sequence joins TRBV5-1 and TRBJ2-1; D gene unclear. This CDR3 is built from 14 residues. The ends were cut back, 4 bases at V and 4 bases at J, with 12 bases in the middle. Germline V gives CDR1 SGHRS, CDR2 YFSETQ. CDR3: CASSPDGWYNEQFF. DNA of the CDR3: TGCGCCAGCAGCCCCGACGGGTGGTACAATGAGCAGTTCTTC.

CDR3 amino acids: CASSSQGAGSPLHF. The CDR3 DNA sequence: TGTGCCAGCAGTTCTCAGGGGGCAGGTTCACCCCTCCACTTT. The V call is TRBV6-5, the J call TRBJ1-6; 8 nucleotides align to TRBD1. The CDR3 extends over 14 amino acids. The germline gives CDR1 MNHEY, CDR2 SVGAGI. With V trimmed by 4 bases and J by 9 bases, 5 bases remained unmatched.

The V call is TRBV5-1, the J call TRBJ1-5; 10 bases are shared with TRBD1. V dropped 4 bases and J dropped 1; count of bases not matched to a gene: 2. The CDR3 extends over 15 amino acids. The germline CDR1 and CDR2 sequences are SGHRS and YFSETQ. The CDR3 spells CASSEGQGSNQPQHF. The CDR3, as DNA: TGCGCCAGCAGCGAGGGACAGGGGAGCAATCAGCCCCAGCATTTT.

This clone was detected once. In nucleotides, the CDR3 is TGTGCCAGCAGCTTACGGACAGGGGGGGAGACTGAAGCTTTCTTT. This encodes CASSLRTGGETEAFF. V usage is TRBV11-3 and J usage is TRBJ1-1; 10 bases line up with TRBD1. The CDR3 length is 15 residues. Per germline, CDR1 SGHNT and CDR2 YENEEA. Trimming cost V 2 bases and J 5 bases; bases outside gene matches: 5. Combining the CDR3 with reference TRBV11-3 and TRBJ1-1 gives the whole variable domain EAGVVQSPRYKIIEKKQPVAFWCNPISGHNTLYWYLQNLGQGPELLIRYENEEAVDDSQLPKDRFSAERLKGVDSTLKIQPAELGDSAVYLCASSLRTGGETEAFFGQGTRLTVV.

The rearrangement links TRBV19 to TRBJ1-3; a possible D gene is TRBD1 (6 bases). The CDR3 has 15 residues. The V and J ends lost 5 bases and 2 bases respectively, with 13 bases between them. Germline lookup yields CDR1 LNHDA and CDR2 SQIVND (reference sequence). CDR3 sequence: CASSFIQGAGNTIYF. The CDR3 nucleotides are TGTGCCAGTAGTTTTATACAGGGAGCTGGAAACACCATATATTTT.

The chain combines TRBV7-7 with TRBJ2-5; possibly TRBD1 for D (6 bases). This CDR3 is built from 13 residues. CDR1 SSHAT and CDR2 FNYEAQ come from the germline V gene (reference sequence). V was clipped by 4 bases and J by 5 bases, with 11 bases between them. The CDR3 region is CASSYRDSETQYF. The CDR3 nucleotides read TGTGCCAGCAGCTACAGGGATTCGGAGACCCAGTACTTC.